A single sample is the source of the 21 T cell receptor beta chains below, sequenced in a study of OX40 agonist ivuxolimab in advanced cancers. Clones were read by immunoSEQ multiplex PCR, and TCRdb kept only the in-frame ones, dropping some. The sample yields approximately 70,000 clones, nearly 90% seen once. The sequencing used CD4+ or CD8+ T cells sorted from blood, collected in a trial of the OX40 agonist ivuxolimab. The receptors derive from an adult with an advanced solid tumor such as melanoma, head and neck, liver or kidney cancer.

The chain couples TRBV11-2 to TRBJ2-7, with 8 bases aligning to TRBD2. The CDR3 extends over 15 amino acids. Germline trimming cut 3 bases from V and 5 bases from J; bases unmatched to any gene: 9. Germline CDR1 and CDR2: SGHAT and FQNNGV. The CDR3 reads CASSFFGGAKDEQYF. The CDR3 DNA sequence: TGTGCCAGCAGCTTCTTCGGGGGGGCCAAGGACGAGCAGTACTTC. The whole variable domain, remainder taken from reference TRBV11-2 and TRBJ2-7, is EAGVAQSPRYKIIEKRQSVAFWCNPISGHATLYWYQQILGQGPKLLIQFQNNGVVDDSQLPKDRFSAERLKGVDSTLKIQPAKLEDSAVYLCASSFFGGAKDEQYFGPGTRLTVT.

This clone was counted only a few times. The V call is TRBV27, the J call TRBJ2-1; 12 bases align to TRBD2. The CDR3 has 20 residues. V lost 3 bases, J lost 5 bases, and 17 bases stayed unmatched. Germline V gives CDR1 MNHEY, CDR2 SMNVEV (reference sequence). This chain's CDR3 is CASSFRGLAGGLLRNNEQFF. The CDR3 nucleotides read TGTGCCAGCAGTTTCCGGGGTCTAGCGGGAGGGCTTCTACGGAACAATGAGCAGTTCTTC.

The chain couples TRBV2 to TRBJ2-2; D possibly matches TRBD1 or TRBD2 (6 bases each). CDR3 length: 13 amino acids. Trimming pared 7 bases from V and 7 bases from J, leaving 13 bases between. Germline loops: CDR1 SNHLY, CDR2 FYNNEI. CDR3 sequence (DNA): TGTGCCAGCACAGAGGGGGGAGGCGGGGAGCTGTTTTTT. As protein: CASTEGGGGELFF.

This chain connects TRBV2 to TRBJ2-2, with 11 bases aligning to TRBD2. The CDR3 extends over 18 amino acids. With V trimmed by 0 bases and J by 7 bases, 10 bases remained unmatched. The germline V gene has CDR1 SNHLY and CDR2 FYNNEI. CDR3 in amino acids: CASSEAIRLAGLNGELFF. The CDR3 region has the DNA TGTGCCAGCAGTGAAGCGATTAGACTAGCGGGATTAAACGGGGAGCTGTTTTTT.

The CDR3 nucleotides read TGCGCCAGCAGCACCGATAGCGGGAGCTCCTACGAGCAGTACTTC. It encodes CASSTDSGSSYEQYF. The chain uses TRBV5-1 and TRBJ2-7; 9 positions match TRBD2. The V and J ends lost 4 bases and 0 bases, in that order; junction bases with no gene match: 5. CDR1 is SGHRS, CDR2 YFSETQ, per germline. This CDR3 has 15 amino acids. The full variable domain, its missing parts supplied by reference TRBV5-1 and TRBJ2-7, is KAGVTQTPRYLIKTRGQQVTLSCSPISGHRSVSWYQQTPGQGLQFLFEYFSETQRNKGNFPGRFSGRQFSNSRSEMNVSTLELGDSALYLCASSTDSGSSYEQYFGPGTRLTVT.

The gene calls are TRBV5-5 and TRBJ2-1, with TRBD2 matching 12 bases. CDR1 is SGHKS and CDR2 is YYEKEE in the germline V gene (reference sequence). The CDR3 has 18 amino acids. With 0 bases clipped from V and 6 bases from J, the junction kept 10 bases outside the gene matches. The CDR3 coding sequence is TGTGCCAGCAGCTTGGCCGCGTTACCTAGCGGGAGGGCCAATGAGCAGTTCTTC. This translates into CASSLAALPSGRANEQFF.

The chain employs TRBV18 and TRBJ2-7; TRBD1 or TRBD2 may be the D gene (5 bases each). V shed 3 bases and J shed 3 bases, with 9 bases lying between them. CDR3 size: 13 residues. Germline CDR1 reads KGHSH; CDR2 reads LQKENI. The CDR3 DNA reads TGTGCCAGCTCACCCGGGACGGACTACGAGCAGTACTTC. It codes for CASSPGTDYEQYF. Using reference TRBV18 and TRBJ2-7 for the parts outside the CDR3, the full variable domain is NAGVMQNPRHLVRRRGQEARLRCSPMKGHSHVYWYRQLPEEGLKFMVYLQKENIIDESGMPKERFSAEFPKEGPSILRIQQVVRGDSAAYFCASSPGTDYEQYFGPGTRLTVT.

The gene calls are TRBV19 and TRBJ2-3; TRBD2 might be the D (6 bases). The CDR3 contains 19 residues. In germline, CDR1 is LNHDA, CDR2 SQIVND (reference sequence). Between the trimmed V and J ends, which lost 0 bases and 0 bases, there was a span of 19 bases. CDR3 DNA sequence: TGTGCCAGTAGTATAGAAGCAGGGATCGGGGGAAAAAGCACAGATACGCAGTATTTT. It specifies CASSIEAGIGGKSTDTQYF.

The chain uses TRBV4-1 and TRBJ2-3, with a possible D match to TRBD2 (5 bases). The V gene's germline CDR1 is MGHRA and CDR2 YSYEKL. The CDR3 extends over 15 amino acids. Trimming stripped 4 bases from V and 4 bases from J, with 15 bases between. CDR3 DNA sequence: TGCGCCAGCAGCCCCCATCTTCTGCGGGCAGATACGCAGTATTTT. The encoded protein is CASSPHLLRADTQYF.

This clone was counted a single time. The CDR3: CASSLIGSGRGELFF. CDR3 nucleotides: TGTGCCAGCAGTTTAATTGGTAGCGGGAGGGGGGAGCTGTTTTTT. V usage is TRBV27 and J usage is TRBJ2-2, with 10 bases fitting TRBD2. The germline V gene has CDR1 MNHEY and CDR2 SMNVEV (reference sequence). After removal of 2 bases from V and 8 bases from J, the junction contained 5 bases not matched to a gene. This CDR3 spans 15 amino acids.

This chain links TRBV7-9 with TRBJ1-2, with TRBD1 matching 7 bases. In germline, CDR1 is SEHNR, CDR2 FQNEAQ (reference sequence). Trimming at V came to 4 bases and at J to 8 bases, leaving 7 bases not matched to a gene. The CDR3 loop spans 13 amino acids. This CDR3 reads CASSSQGLSGYTF. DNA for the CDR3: TGTGCCAGCAGCTCACAGGGGTTAAGCGGCTACACCTTC.

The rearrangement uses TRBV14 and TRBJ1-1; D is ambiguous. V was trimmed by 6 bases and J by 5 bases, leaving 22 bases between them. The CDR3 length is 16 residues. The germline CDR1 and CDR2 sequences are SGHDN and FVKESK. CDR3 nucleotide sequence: TGTGCCAGCAGGTTAATTAAGGCCGAGAGAGGGACTGAAGCTTTCTTT. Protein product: CASRLIKAERGTEAFF.

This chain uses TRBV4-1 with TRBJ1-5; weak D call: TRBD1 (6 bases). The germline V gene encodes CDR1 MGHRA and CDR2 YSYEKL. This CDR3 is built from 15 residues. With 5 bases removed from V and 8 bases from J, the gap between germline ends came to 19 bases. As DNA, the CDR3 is TGCGCCAGCAGCAAACGGACAGCAGAAGTGGAGCCCCAGCATTTT. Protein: CASSKRTAEVEPQHF.

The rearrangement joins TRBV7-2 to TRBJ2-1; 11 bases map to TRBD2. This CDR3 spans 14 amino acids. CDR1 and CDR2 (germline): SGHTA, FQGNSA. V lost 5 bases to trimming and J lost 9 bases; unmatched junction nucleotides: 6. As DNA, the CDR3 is TGTGCCAGCAGCGGTAGCGGGAGGGCGAGTGAGCAGTTCTTC. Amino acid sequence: CASSGSGRASEQFF.

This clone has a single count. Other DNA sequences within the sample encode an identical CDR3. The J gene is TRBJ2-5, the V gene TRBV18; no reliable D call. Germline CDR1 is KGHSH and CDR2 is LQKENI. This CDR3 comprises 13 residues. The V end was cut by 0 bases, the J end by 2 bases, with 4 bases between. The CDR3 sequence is CASSPPGQETQYF. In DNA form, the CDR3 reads TGTGCCAGCTCACCACCGGGGCAAGAGACCCAGTACTTC.

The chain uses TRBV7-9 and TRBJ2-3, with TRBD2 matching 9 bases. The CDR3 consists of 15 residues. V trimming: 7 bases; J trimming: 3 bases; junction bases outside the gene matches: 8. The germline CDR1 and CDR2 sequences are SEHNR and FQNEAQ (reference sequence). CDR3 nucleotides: TGTGCCAGCACCCCCTCTAGCGGGACTACAGATACGCAGTATTTT. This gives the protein CASTPSSGTTDTQYF.

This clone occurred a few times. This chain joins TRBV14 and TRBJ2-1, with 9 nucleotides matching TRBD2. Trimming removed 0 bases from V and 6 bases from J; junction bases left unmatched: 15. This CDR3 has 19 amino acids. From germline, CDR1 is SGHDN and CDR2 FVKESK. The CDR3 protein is CASSQETGTQREESNEQFF. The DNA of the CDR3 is TGTGCCAGCAGCCAAGAAACAGGGACGCAGCGGGAGGAAAGCAATGAGCAGTTCTTC.

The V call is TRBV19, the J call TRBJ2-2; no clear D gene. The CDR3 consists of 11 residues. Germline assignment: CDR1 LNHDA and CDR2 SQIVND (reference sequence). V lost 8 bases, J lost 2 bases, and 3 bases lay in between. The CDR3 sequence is CASGNTGELFF. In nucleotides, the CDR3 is TGTGCCAGTGGAAACACCGGGGAGCTGTTTTTT.

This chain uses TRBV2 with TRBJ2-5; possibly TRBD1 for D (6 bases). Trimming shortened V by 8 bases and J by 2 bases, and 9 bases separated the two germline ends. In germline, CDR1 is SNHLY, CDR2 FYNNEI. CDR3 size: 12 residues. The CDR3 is CASRGGQETQYF. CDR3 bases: TGTGCCAGCCGAGGGGGACAAGAGACCCAGTACTTC. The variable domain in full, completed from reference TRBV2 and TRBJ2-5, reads EPEVTQTPSHQVTQMGQEVILRCVPISNHLYFYWYRQILGQKVEFLVSFYNNEISEKSEIFDDQFSVERPDGSNFTLKIRSTKLEDSAMYFCASRGGQETQYFGPGTRLLVL.

CDR3 residues: CASGGAGSEQYF. The CDR3 DNA follows: TGTGCCAGTGGAGGGGCAGGGAGCGAGCAGTACTTC. This sequence joins TRBV2 and TRBJ2-7; D possibly corresponds to TRBD2 (6 bases). The CDR3 loop spans 12 amino acids. The germline V gene encodes CDR1 SNHLY and CDR2 FYNNEI. Between the trimmed V and J ends, which lost 9 bases and 6 bases, there was a span of 15 bases.

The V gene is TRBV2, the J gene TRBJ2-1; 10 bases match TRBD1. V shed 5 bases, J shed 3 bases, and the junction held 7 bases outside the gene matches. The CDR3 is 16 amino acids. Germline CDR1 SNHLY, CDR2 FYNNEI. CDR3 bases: TGTGCCAGCAGTAGCCGGACAGGGGGGTTCTACAATGAGCAGTTCTTC. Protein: CASSSRTGGFYNEQFF.